The 23 T cell receptor beta chains reported below all come from one sample, sequenced in a study of tumor and adjacent non-tumor tissue in lung cancer. TCRbeta libraries were built with three rounds of nested PCR, modified from ARM-PCR. TCRdb reprocessed the multiplex PCR reads via MiXCR and lists one record per CDR3 protein. Among 60,000 to 65,000 distinct CDR3 sequences listed, roughly 60% were seen once. This sample's RNA came from whole unsorted tissue. This non-tumor lung sample came from over 3 cm beyond the tumor edge. The sample comprised distant non-tumor lung tissue. The receptors were sampled from a man aged 65-85 years with non-small cell lung cancer.

The sample holds many counts of this clonotype. The V and J genes are TRBV6-1 and TRBJ2-5; possible D gene TRBD2, 6 bases. The germline V gene encodes CDR1 MNHNS and CDR2 SASEGT. V was trimmed by 3 bases and J by 2 bases, leaving 16 bases between them. The CDR3 length is 16 residues. The CDR3 protein is CASSDLRESSQETQYF. DNA for the CDR3: TGTGCCAGCAGTGACTTGCGGGAAAGTAGTCAAGAGACCCAGTACTTC.

As regards this clonotype: One end of the junction varies from germline; a read error may be responsible. The chain is built from TRBV4-2 and TRBJ1-2; 10 positions agree with TRBD1. The germline CDR1 and CDR2 sequences are LGHNA and YNFKEQ. The CDR3 length is 14 residues. The CDR3, as DNA: TGTGCCATCAGCCGGACAGGGGGAAACTATGGCTACACCTTC. It specifies CAISRTGGNYGYTF.

Points on this clonotype: The junction and the germline gene differ at one end; a read error may be behind it. The rearrangement uses TRBV5-1 and TRBJ1-3, with a weak D call TRBD1 (6 bases). The CDR3 is 17 amino acids. Germline CDR1 is SGHRS and CDR2 is YFSETQ. The CDR3 protein is CVSSSAGQLRSGNTIYF. CDR3 nucleotide sequence: TGCGTCAGCAGCTCCGCTGGACAGCTACGCTCTGGAAACACCATATATTTT.

The chain links TRBV11-2 to TRBJ2-3; D not resolved. Germline lookup yields CDR1 SGHAT and CDR2 FQNNGV. The length of the CDR3 is 13 residues. The CDR3 region is CASAPAWTDTQYF. The CDR3 bases are TGTGCGAGCGCCCCTGCGTGGACAGATACGCAGTATTTT.

In this sample, this clonotype turned up a few times. This clone may be a read error of a much larger clone one base away. The V and J genes are TRBV10-3 and TRBJ1-1; the D gene is possibly TRBD1 (6 bases). In germline, CDR1 is ENHRY, CDR2 SYGVKD. CDR3 size: 13 residues. The DNA for the CDR3 is TGTGTCATCAGTGGGGGGGCAGGGGCTGAAGCTTTCTTT. It translates to CVISGGAGAEAFF.

This clonotype was seen just once. One end of the junction fails to match germline, which may point to a read error. The chain links TRBV11-2 to TRBJ2-7; D is undetermined. The V gene's germline CDR1 is SGHAT and CDR2 FQNNGV. The CDR3 runs to 14 residues. The CDR3, as DNA: TGCTCCAGCAGTCACCTCACAGTAAGAAACGAGCAGTACTTC. This encodes CSSSHLTVRNEQYF.

A word on this clonotype: A junction end diverges from the germline sequence, so it may reflect a read error. The chain combines TRBV11-1 with TRBJ2-1; a possible D gene is TRBD1 (5 bases). The CDR3 is 17 amino acids. Germline V gene sequence: CDR1 SGHAT, CDR2 FQDESV (reference sequence). The CDR3 coding sequence is TGTGCAAGCAGCCGGAAGGGGAACGGAGCTTCTTACAATGAGCAGTTCTTC. Protein sequence: CASSRKGNGASYNEQFF.

Of note for this clonotype: The CDR3 ends on some other residue instead of the conserved phenylalanine or tryptophan, so this is likely a read error. The DNA is omitted, as the CDR3 cannot be located on it reliably, and the CDR3 follows TCRdb's listing. The chain has TRBV28 and TRBJ2-2; the tabulated D call, TRBD2, remains unverified against the DNA. The CDR3 comprises 16 residues, both ends counted. Per germline, CDR1 MDHEN and CDR2 SYDVKM. This CDR3 reads CASRYSGSGGSGERFL.

Notes on this clonotype: A single base separates this from a much larger clone, so it may be a read error. The chain combines TRBV12-3 or TRBV12-4 with TRBJ2-7, with D hard to call. The CDR3 covers 11 residues. V was trimmed by 5 bases and J by 6 bases, leaving 8 bases between them. This chain's CDR3 is CASSRLAEQYF. In nucleotides, the CDR3 is TGTGCCAGCAGTCGACTGGCCGAGCAGTACTTC.

This clonotype was detected a few times. Mismatch with germline at one junction end may stem from a read error. V usage is TRBV11-1 and J usage is TRBJ2-7; 8 bases fit TRBD2. The CDR3 consists of 16 residues. Germline V gene sequence: CDR1 SGHAT, CDR2 FQDESV (reference sequence). The CDR3 DNA sequence: TGTGCCAGCAGCATAGCGCTACTAGCGGACACCTACGAGCAGTACTTC. Translating gives CASSIALLADTYEQYF.

To note about this clonotype: This may stem from a read error, because a much larger clone lies one nucleotide away. The chain joins TRBV20-1 to TRBJ2-7; D uncertain. Per germline, CDR1 DFQATT and CDR2 SNEGSKA (reference sequence). This CDR3 has 14 residues. V lost 4 bases to trimming and J lost 3 bases, with 16 bases between them. CDR3: CSATSGRLSYEQYF. The CDR3 bases are TGCAGTGCTACCTCTGGACGTCTTAGCTACGAGCAGTACTTC.

This clonotype showed up just a few times. Just one base apart from a much larger clone, this may be a read error. This chain links TRBV4-2 with TRBJ1-4; TRBD1 might be the D (5 bases). There are 16 residues in the CDR3. CDR1 is LGHNA and CDR2 is YNFKEQ in the germline V gene. The CDR3 DNA sequence: TGTGCCAGCAGCCAAGATACGGCAGGGATGAATGAAAAACTGCTTTTT. Amino acid sequence: CASSQDTAGMNEKLLF.

As concerns this clonotype: The junction shows a germline mismatch at one end, possibly a read error. The chain uses TRBV4-1 and TRBJ1-5, with no clear D. The CDR3 runs 16 residues. The V gene's germline CDR1 is MGHRA and CDR2 YSYEKL. As DNA, the CDR3 is TGCGTCAGCAGCCAAAAACAGACGTCCCTTCGTCAGCCTCAGCATTTT. Residues: CVSSQKQTSLRQPQHF.

Notes on this clonotype: A read error may explain this, as a much larger clone is one base away. This chain connects TRBV24-1 to TRBJ2-2, with 8 positions matching TRBD1. CDR3 length equals 14 residues. Per germline, CDR1 KGHDR and CDR2 SFDVKD. The CDR3 coding sequence is TGTGCCACCGGGGGACAGGTGAACACCGTGGAGCTGTTTTTT. Translation: CATGGQVNTVELFF.

On this clonotype: At one boundary the junction diverges from the germline segment, which might be a read error. The chain has TRBV6-6 and TRBJ2-7; D possibly uses TRBD1 or TRBD2 (6 bases each). The CDR3 extends over 18 amino acids. Germline loops: CDR1 MNHNY, CDR2 SVGAGI (reference sequence). The CDR3 loop reads CASTHGPAGSTGGDELYF. CDR3 nucleotide sequence: TGTGCCAGCACCCACGGACCCGCAGGGTCCACCGGGGGCGACGAGCTGTATTTC.

The chain joins TRBV29-1 to TRBJ1-1; unclear D gene. Germline assignment: CDR1 SQVTM and CDR2 ANQGSEA. The germline V and J ends were trimmed by 4 bases and 7 bases, with 19 bases remaining between them. This CDR3 contains 14 residues. In DNA, the CDR3 is TGCAGCGTTGGAACCGGCGGGGAGTACATTGAAGCTTTCTTT. Its translation is CSVGTGGEYIEAFF.

This clonotype was seen a few times. The gene calls are TRBV13 and TRBJ2-1; D call uncertain. The length of the CDR3 is 14 residues. V was trimmed by 3 bases and J by 1 base, leaving 7 bases between them. The V gene's germline CDR1 is PRHDT and CDR2 FYEKMQ (reference sequence). The CDR3 is CASSFVGSYNEQFF. DNA for the CDR3: TGTGCCAGCAGCTTTGTAGGGTCCTACAATGAGCAGTTCTTC.

This clonotype was counted between two and nine times. This sequence joins TRBV7-9 and TRBJ1-5; D is unresolved. Looked up from germline, CDR1 is SEHNR and CDR2 is FQNEAQ (reference sequence). This CDR3 is 13 amino acids long. V lost 1 base to trimming and J lost 2 bases, with 3 bases between them. The CDR3, as DNA: TGTGCCAGCAGCTTAGAACGCAATCAGCCCCAGCATTTT. This translates into CASSLERNQPQHF.

This clonotype has at least ten counts. The chain combines TRBV5-6 with TRBJ2-5; D is unresolved. CDR3 length: 13 residues. Between the trimmed V and J ends, which lost 2 bases and 2 bases, there was a span of 7 bases. Looked up from germline, CDR1 is SGHDT and CDR2 is YYEEEE. CDR3 region: CASSFASQETQYF. CDR3 in DNA: TGTGCCAGCAGCTTCGCCTCTCAAGAGACCCAGTACTTC.

Ten or more counts support this clonotype. This chain links TRBV6-2 or TRBV6-3 with TRBJ2-7, with TRBD2 identical over 8 bases. The V gene end was trimmed by 5 bases and the J gene end by 4 bases; junction bases not matched to a gene: 10. This CDR3 spans 15 amino acids. Germline V lookup: CDR1 MNHEY, CDR2 SVGEGT. The CDR3 DNA reads as TGTGCCAGCAGTCCCCGGGCTAGCGGGTCGTACGAGCAGTACTTC. This sequence encodes CASSPRASGSYEQYF.

Details on this clonotype: A clone one base away is much larger, so this may be a read error. The genes are TRBV14 and TRBJ2-7; D is unclear. This CDR3 region has 13 residues. Germline assignment: CDR1 SGHDN and CDR2 FVKESK. CDR3 loop: CASSPWTSYEEYF. In DNA form, the CDR3 reads TGTGCCAGCAGCCCCTGGACGAGCTACGAGGAGTACTTC.

This chain connects TRBV12-3 or TRBV12-4 to TRBJ1-3; maybe TRBD1 (5 bases). V was cut by 10 bases and J by 2 bases, with 12 bases left in between. This CDR3 contains 13 residues. The CDR3 here is CANWGKTGNTIYF. CDR3 in DNA: TGTGCCAACTGGGGGAAGACTGGAAACACCATATATTTT.

This chain joins TRBV5-4 and TRBJ2-2; 8 bases align to TRBD2. CDR3 size: 14 residues. CDR1 and CDR2 from the germline V gene are SGHNT and YYREEE (reference sequence). With V trimmed by 6 bases and J by 1 base, 2 bases remained unmatched. The CDR3 loop reads CASIRGGNTGELFF. The CDR3, as DNA: TGTGCCAGCATCCGGGGGGGGAACACCGGGGAGCTGTTTTTT.